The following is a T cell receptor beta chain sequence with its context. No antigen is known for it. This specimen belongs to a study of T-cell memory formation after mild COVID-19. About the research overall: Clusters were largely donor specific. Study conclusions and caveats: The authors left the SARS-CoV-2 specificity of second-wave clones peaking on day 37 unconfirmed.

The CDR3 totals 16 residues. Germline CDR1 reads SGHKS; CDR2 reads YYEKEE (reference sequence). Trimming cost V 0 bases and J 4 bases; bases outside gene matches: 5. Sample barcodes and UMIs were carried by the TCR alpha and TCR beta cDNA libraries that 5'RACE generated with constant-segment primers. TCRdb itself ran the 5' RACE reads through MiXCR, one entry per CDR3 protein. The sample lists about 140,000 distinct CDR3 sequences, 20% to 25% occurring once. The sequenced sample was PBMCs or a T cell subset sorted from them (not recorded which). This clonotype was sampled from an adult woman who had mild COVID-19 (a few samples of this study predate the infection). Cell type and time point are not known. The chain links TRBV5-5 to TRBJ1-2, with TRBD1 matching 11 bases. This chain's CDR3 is CASSLASGTGGYGYTF. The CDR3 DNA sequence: TGTGCCAGCAGCTTGGCGTCCGGGACAGGGGGCTATGGCTACACCTTC.